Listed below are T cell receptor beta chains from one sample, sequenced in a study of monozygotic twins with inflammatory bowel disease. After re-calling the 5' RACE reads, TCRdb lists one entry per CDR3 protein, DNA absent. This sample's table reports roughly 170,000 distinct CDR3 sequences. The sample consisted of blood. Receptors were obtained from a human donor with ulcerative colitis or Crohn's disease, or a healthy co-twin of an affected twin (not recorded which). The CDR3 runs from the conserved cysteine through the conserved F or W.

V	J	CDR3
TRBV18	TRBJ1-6	CASSPTGPRYNSPLHF
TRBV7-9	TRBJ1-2	CASSLIPERGYTF
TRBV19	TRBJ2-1	CASSNIPGLALSSYNEQFF
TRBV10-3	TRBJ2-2	CAITSGGNTGELFF
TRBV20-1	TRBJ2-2	CSATQGSGSGTGELFF
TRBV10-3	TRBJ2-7	CAASTDFLPLWKQYF
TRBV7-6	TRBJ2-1	CASSASGTGGYNEQFF
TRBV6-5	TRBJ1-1	CASSGRVTEAFF
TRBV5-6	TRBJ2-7	CASSLRVWDEQYF
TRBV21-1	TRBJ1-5	CASSNRGQGGSTGTGGESQPQHF
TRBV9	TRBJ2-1	CASSPTPEGLNEQFF
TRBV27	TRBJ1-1	CASSLRAWGTEAFF
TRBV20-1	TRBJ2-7	CSARDFLAGVDEQYF
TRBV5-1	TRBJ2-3	CASSSQVAGGQDTQYF
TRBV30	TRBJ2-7	CAWSAKDRIVYEQYF
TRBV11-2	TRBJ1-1	CASSRIRTAMNTEAFF
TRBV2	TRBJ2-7	CASRDRSAEQYF
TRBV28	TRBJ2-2	CASSLDARDTGELFF
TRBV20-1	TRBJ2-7	CSARLAGVYEQYF
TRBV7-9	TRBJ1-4	CASSLAGGEAEKLFF
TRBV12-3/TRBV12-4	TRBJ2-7	CASSPTGYEQYF
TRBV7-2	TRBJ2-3	CASSRGDYEYTQYF
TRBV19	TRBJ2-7	CASSKTGDGSYEQYF
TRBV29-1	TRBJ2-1	CSVGPGLVDNEQFF
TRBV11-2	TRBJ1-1	CASSLDTGLGEGYTEAFF
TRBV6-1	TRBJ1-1	CASRAGGKAFF
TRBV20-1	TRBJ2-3	CSAGGGSGGGDTQYF
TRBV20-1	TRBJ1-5	CSATYDRGRPQHF
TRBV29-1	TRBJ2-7	CSVAGTSGREGLYEQYF
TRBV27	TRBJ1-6	CASSDGPTNSPLHF
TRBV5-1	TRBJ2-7	CASSLGQGPRGEQYF
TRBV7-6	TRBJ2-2	CASSLRTGGYTGELFF
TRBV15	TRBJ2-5	CATSNEVQETQYF
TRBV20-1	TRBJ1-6	CSARELGRRYNSPLHF
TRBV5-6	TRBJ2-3	CASSKDRGFGTDTQYF
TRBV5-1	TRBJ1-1	CASSYGTGGLNTEAFF
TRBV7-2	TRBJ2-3	CASSRGAGRDTQYF
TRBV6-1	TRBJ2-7	CASTDGSPYEQYF
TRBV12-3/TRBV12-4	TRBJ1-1	CASSPDRSRVSTEAFF
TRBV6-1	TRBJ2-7	CASKLPGGRNYEQYF
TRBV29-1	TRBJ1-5	CSVSKGYDQPQHF
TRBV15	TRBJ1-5	CATSKEREPQHF
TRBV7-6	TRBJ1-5	CASSFRDQRCNQPQHF
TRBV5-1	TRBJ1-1	CASSEGGTEAFF
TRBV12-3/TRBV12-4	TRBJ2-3	CASTSPSLIGTQYF
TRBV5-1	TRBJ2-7	CASSLEGQGTGEQYF
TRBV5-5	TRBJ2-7	CASSPTWTGLSYEQYF
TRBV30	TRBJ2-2	CAWKGRSGELFF
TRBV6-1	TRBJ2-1	CASTGMGRRSSYNEQFF
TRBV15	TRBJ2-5	CATSRGAQVGGETQYF
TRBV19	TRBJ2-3	CASNDGGDTQYF